The rows below give T cell receptor beta chains drawn from one sample of a study of regulatory T cells in long-lasting Graves disease. TCRdb re-analysed the multiplex PCR reads in MiXCR, keeping a single row per CDR3 protein. The profile covers 350,000 to 450,000 distinct CDR3 sequences, with about 11% appearing a single time and 18% taken by the ten largest. These records were also assigned to another study, of T cells in Graves' hyperthyroidism and ophthalmopathy.

The material was peripheral blood mononuclear cells (PBMCs), obtained at new diagnosis, from a patient treated with antithyroid drugs. Every receptor here comes from a woman aged 18-30 years with Graves disease. CDR3s include the opening cysteine and the closing phenylalanine or tryptophan. Each record gives: V gene, clone size, J gene, D gene, CDR3 protein, CDR3 DNA. D genes are given only for firm matches. The size field is filled for only some rows; it gives once, few, many or a size class.

TRBV5-1	many	TRBJ2-7	.	CASSLMDKGSYEQYF	TGCGCCAGCAGCTTGATGGATAAGGGCTCCTACGAGCAGTACTTC
TRBV11-1	many	TRBJ1-1	.	CASSFWLGIEAFF	TGTGCCAGCAGCTTTTGGCTGGGGATTGAAGCCTTCTTT
TRBV11-2	many	TRBJ1-3	TRBD1	CASSWTGSGNTIYF	TGTGCCAGCAGCTGGACAGGCTCTGGAAACACCATATATTTT
TRBV20-1	.	TRBJ1-1	.	CSARPGAMNTEAFF	TGCAGTGCTAGACCCGGAGCGATGAACACTGAAGCTTTCTTT
TRBV12-5	few	TRBJ2-3	TRBD1	CASGLVLGTGSSWETDTQYF	TGTGCTAGTGGTTTGGTACTCGGGACAGGGTCCTCGTGGGAAACAGATACGCAGTATTTT
TRBV29-1	.	TRBJ2-7	.	CSVEIAAYEQYF	TGCAGCGTCGAGATTGCAGCCTACGAGCAGTACTTC
TRBV29-1	.	TRBJ2-4	.	CSVEDLSAPAGKLAKNIRYF	TGCAGCGTTGAAGATCTTAGCGCCCCGGCCGGGAAACTAGCCAAAAACATTCGGTACTTC
TRBV12-3/TRBV12-4	many	TRBJ1-4	.	CASRRGWANEKLFF	TGTGCCAGCAGGAGGGGCTGGGCTAATGAAAAACTGTTTTTT
TRBV14	.	TRBJ1-3	.	CASSQGQLPSGNTIYF	TGTGCCAGCAGCCAAGGGCAGCTACCCTCTGGAAACACCATATATTTT
TRBV4-3	few	TRBJ2-3	TRBD2	CASSQDTGLVLSDTQYF	TGCGCCAGCAGCCAAGACACGGGACTAGTTCTTTCGGATACGCAGTATTTT
TRBV20-1	few	TRBJ1-1	TRBD1	CSARDRGQGFLAAFF	TGCAGTGCTAGAGATCGGGGACAGGGGTTTTTGGCGGCTTTCTTT
TRBV20-1	many	TRBJ1-1	.	CSARDSRTVEAFF	TGCAGTGCTAGAGACTCGAGGACCGTAGAAGCTTTCTTT
TRBV15	.	TRBJ1-1	.	CATSRDRRTEAFF	TGTGCCACCAGCAGAGATCGTAGAACTGAAGCTTTCTTT
TRBV13	many	TRBJ2-3	.	CASSLVTGADTQYF	TGTGCCAGCAGCTTAGTGACTGGGGCAGATACGCAGTATTTT
TRBV9	few	TRBJ2-1	.	CASSVNYEQFF	TGTGCCAGCAGCGTGAATTATGAGCAGTTCTTC
TRBV12-3/TRBV12-4	many	TRBJ2-7	TRBD2	CASSLAGGPYEQYF	TGTGCCAGCAGTCTAGCGGGAGGGCCCTACGAGCAGTACTTC
TRBV29-1	.	TRBJ2-5	TRBD2	CSVEAAGGPGETQYF	TGCAGCGTTGAAGCAGCGGGAGGGCCCGGGGAGACCCAGTACTTC
TRBV11-2	many	TRBJ2-1	.	CASSYGGWEQFF	TGTGCCAGCAGCTACGGTGGGTGGGAGCAGTTCTTC
TRBV3-1	.	TRBJ2-5	.	CASSHGSAGGETQYF	TGTGCCAGCAGCCATGGATCCGCCGGCGGAGAGACCCAGTACTTC
TRBV7-2	many	TRBJ2-5	TRBD2	CASSLGRLAGEETQYF	TGTGCCAGCAGCTTAGGTCGTCTAGCGGGGGAAGAGACCCAGTACTTC
TRBV6-2/TRBV6-3	few	TRBJ1-6	.	CASGRKNGSPLHF	TGTGCCAGCGGAAGGAAGAATGGCTCACCCCTCCACTTT
TRBV15	few	TRBJ2-1	.	CATSRDPGAAPQFF	TGTGCCACCAGCAGAGATCCAGGGGCCGCTCCCCAGTTCTTC
TRBV15	many	TRBJ1-2	TRBD1	CATSTFMGRGQHYGYTF	TGTGCCACCAGCACCTTCATGGGAAGGGGGCAGCACTATGGCTACACCTTC
TRBV6-2/TRBV6-3	many	TRBJ2-1	TRBD2	CASKLAGGPGEFF	TGTGCCAGCAAACTAGCGGGGGGCCCTGGGGAGTTCTTC